This T cell receptor beta chain was found in a study of blood T cell repertoires in COVID-19. In the study overall: Italy, Spain and the United States were the sources of the convalescent and acute COVID-19 samples. Sample material is recorded as cDNA or gDNA derived from T cells, B-cell-depleted T cells, or PBMCs.

Cohorts were assigned according to the clinical history that participants reported. This clone has just one count. CDR3 length: 14 residues. Germline V gives CDR1 SNHLY, CDR2 FYNNEI. V was trimmed by 5 bases and J by 7 bases, leaving 12 bases between them. Authors' processing steps: Nucleated cell counts were estimated from reference gene primer amplification. Repertoires were generated with immunoSEQ multiplex PCR, while TCRdb's copy carries only in-frame clones and drops some. The V and J calls and the clone size are those of that table, but D and trimming were determined from the DNA. The sample includes about 400,000 clones, roughly 87% of them seen just once.

This TCR was sampled from a woman between 35 and 50 years old with acute COVID-19. Material: PBMCs or T cells enriched from blood (not recorded which). The chain links TRBV2 to TRBJ1-6; D not certain. The CDR3 DNA sequence: TGTGCCAGCAGTCGGGTTACTCCGAATTCACCCCTCCACTTT. Its protein is CASSRVTPNSPLHF.